A single sample gave rise to the 14 T cell receptor beta chains below, sequenced in a study of PD-1 blockade in classical Hodgkin lymphoma. Relapses following autologous stem cell transplantation were seen in all patients, with brentuximab vedotin exposure varying. The protocol was immunoSEQ multiplex PCR, while the TCRdb copy is restricted to in-frame clones and leaves out a portion. The sample consists of about 72,000 clones, more than 85% of them appearing once. Source: peripheral blood mononuclear cells (PBMCs), taken at baseline. These receptors all come from a human donor with classical Hodgkin lymphoma.

V usage is TRBV9 and J usage is TRBJ2-3; perhaps TRBD2 as D (6 bases). Deletions cut 0 bases from V and 2 bases from J, with 10 bases between. The length of the CDR3 is 15 residues. CDR1 is SGDLS, CDR2 YYNGEE, per germline. In nucleotides, the CDR3 is TGTGCCAGCAGCGTAGGGAGGGAAAACACAGATACGCAGTATTTT. This gives the protein CASSVGRENTDTQYF.

V and J are TRBV30 and TRBJ1-1; D is undetermined. Trimming pared 4 bases from V and 1 base from J, leaving 13 bases between. Germline-derived CDR1 and CDR2 are GTSNPN and SVGIG (reference sequence). There are 14 residues in the CDR3. The CDR3 region is CAWKTRVTNTEAFF. The CDR3 DNA reads as TGTGCCTGGAAGACGCGAGTAACGAACACTGAAGCTTTCTTT.

The chain employs TRBV6-5 and TRBJ2-1; 8 bases are a match to TRBD1. Looked up from germline, CDR1 is MNHEY and CDR2 is SVGAGI. The CDR3 covers 16 residues. The V segment lost 0 bases and the J segment 3 bases; nucleotides outside the gene matches: 4. In nucleotides, the CDR3 is TGTGCCAGCAGTTACTCACGGACAGGGTACTACAATGAGCAGTTCTTC. Its translation is CASSYSRTGYYNEQFF.

This clone was counted a few times. This rearrangement joins TRBV29-1 to TRBJ1-4; D is uncertain. CDR3 size: 13 residues. V dropped 2 bases and J dropped 6 bases, with 10 bases sitting between them. Germline V gene sequence: CDR1 SQVTM, CDR2 ANQGSEA. The CDR3 nucleotides read TGCAGCGTTGAATTACCCCGTGATGAAAAACTGTTTTTT. Amino acids: CSVELPRDEKLFF. Using reference TRBV29-1 and TRBJ1-4 for the parts outside the CDR3, the full variable domain is SAVISQKPSRDICQRGTSLTIQCQVDSQVTMMFWYRQQPGQSLTLIATANQGSEATYESGFVIDKFPISRPNLTFSTLTVSNMSPEDSSIYLCSVELPRDEKLFFGSGTQLSVL.

This chain links TRBV5-6 with TRBJ1-2; no firm D call. The V end lost 0 bases, the J end lost 3 bases, and 12 bases lay between the germline ends. CDR1 is SGHDT, CDR2 YYEEEE, per germline. The length of the CDR3 is 15 residues. The DNA for the CDR3 is TGTGCCAGCAGCTTGGTGTTAAGTAGGGACTATGGCTACACCTTC. Its translation is CASSLVLSRDYGYTF.

The chain is built from TRBV9 and TRBJ2-5; maybe TRBD2 (6 bases). The CDR3 runs 16 residues. Germline CDR1 and CDR2: SGDLS and YYNGEE. With 3 bases removed from V and 1 base from J, the gap between germline ends came to 16 bases. CDR3 bases: TGTGCCAGCAGCGGGCGGGACGCCATGTCCCAAGAGACCCAGTACTTC. Protein: CASSGRDAMSQETQYF.

The V gene is TRBV30, the J gene TRBJ2-1, with 9 bases that match TRBD2. Per the germline V gene, CDR1 is GTSNPN and CDR2 is SVGIG (reference sequence). J gave up 7 bases and V 0 bases, and 7 bases lay outside the gene matches. This CDR3 is built from 15 residues. The CDR3 DNA reads TGTGCCTGGAGTGTCCGGCGGGGGGGAAGGAATGAGCAGTTCTTC. It translates to CAWSVRRGGRNEQFF.

The V call is TRBV27, the J call TRBJ1-1, with 10 nucleotides matching TRBD1. The CDR3 totals 17 residues. Germline values: CDR1 MNHEY, CDR2 SMNVEV (reference sequence). Losses at the gene ends were 5 bases for V and 0 bases for J; bases not matched to a gene: 9. The CDR3 sequence is CASSLTDRGLVNTEAFF. CDR3 coding DNA: TGTGCCAGCAGTCTAACGGACAGGGGGTTGGTGAACACTGAAGCTTTCTTT.

This chain uses TRBV5-6 with TRBJ2-4; TRBD1 agrees at 9 bases. The junction had 6 bases not matched to a gene; V was cut back by 3 bases and J by 2 bases. The CDR3 has 16 residues. Germline V CDR1 and CDR2: SGHDT, YYEEEE. CDR3 sequence (DNA): TGTGCCAGCAGCTCTCGGACAGGGGTGTCCAAAAACATTCAGTACTTC. Protein product: CASSSRTGVSKNIQYF.

This chain joins TRBV7-9 and TRBJ2-5, with 10 bases aligning to TRBD1. The CDR3 is made up of 16 amino acids. Germline V CDR1 and CDR2: SEHNR, FQNEAQ (reference sequence). Unmatched junction bases numbered 4, after V lost 0 bases and J lost 3 bases. As DNA, the CDR3 is TGTGCCAGCAGCTTAGCGCGGGGGACAGGGGAAGAGACCCAGTACTTC. The encoded protein is CASSLARGTGEETQYF.

The chain links TRBV5-4 to TRBJ1-1; TRBD1 aligns across 11 bases. This CDR3 has 17 residues. J lost 3 bases, V lost 2 bases, and 9 bases had no gene match. The germline gives CDR1 SGHNT, CDR2 YYREEE (reference sequence). DNA for the CDR3: TGTGCCAGCAGCTTATTTGGGGGACAGGGGGTATACACTGAAGCTTTCTTT. This codes for CASSLFGGQGVYTEAFF.

The chain employs TRBV27 and TRBJ1-1, with D perhaps TRBD1 (5 bases). The CDR3 has 14 residues. Germline V gives CDR1 MNHEY, CDR2 SMNVEV (reference sequence). V shed 10 bases and J shed 0 bases, with 15 bases lying between them. DNA of the CDR3: TGTGCCACCTCCGGGGTAGGGGTGAACACTGAAGCTTTCTTT. It specifies CATSGVGVNTEAFF.

This clone is a singleton in its sample. The rearrangement links TRBV18 to TRBJ2-7; the match to TRBD1 covers 8 bases. The CDR3 is 17 amino acids. Germline V gene sequence: CDR1 KGHSH, CDR2 LQKENI. Unmatched junction bases numbered 12, after V lost 0 bases and J lost 5 bases. The chain's CDR3 is CASSPPSTDRGNHEQYF. CDR3 bases: TGTGCCAGCTCACCACCGAGTACCGACAGGGGTAACCACGAGCAGTACTTC.

V gene TRBV2 combines with J gene TRBJ2-3; no clear D gene. The CDR3 spans 14 residues. Germline V gene lookup returns CDR1 SNHLY and CDR2 FYNNEI. Trimming removed 6 bases at V and 4 bases at J, with 14 bases between. The chain's CDR3 is CASRNSNHADTQYF. The CDR3 DNA sequence: TGTGCCAGCAGGAACAGCAACCACGCAGATACGCAGTATTTT.